A single sample is the source of the 30 T cell receptor beta chains below, sequenced in a study of shared clonotypes between healthy human individuals. Here immunoSEQ multiplex PCR was the method, and the copy in TCRdb shows in-frame clones only, minus some. The sample lists about 450,000 clones, around three quarters seen once, with roughly 12% in the top ten. The specimen sequenced was PBMCs. The receptors here all came from a woman aged 40 to 55 in good health. Some clones in this sample may be carry-over from other donors' samples.

This clone was picked up a small number of times. The V gene is TRBV9, the J gene TRBJ2-5; D unclear. The last part of the DNA fits TRBJ2-7 better; the J call may be wrong. The CDR3 runs 14 residues. The V gene's germline CDR1 is SGDLS and CDR2 YYNGEE. Written as DNA, the CDR3 is TGTGCCAGCAGCGTAGGCTCTAGCTCCTACGAGCAGTACTTC. Translated, it gives CASSVGSSSYEQYF.

This clone was counted only a few times. V usage is TRBV15 and J usage is TRBJ2-1; 7 bases align to TRBD2. The CDR3 spans 13 residues. The germline V gene has CDR1 LNHNV and CDR2 YYDKDF (reference sequence). V gave up 1 base and J gave up 9 bases; unmatched junction bases: 3. CDR3 region: CATSRAGGGEQFF. For the CDR3, the DNA is TGTGCCACCAGCAGAGCGGGAGGCGGTGAGCAGTTCTTC.

This clone was seen once. The chain recombines TRBV28 with TRBJ2-7; no firm D call. CDR3 length: 18 residues. The V gene lost 3 bases and the J gene lost 0 bases, with 21 bases spanning the gap. The germline CDR1 and CDR2 sequences are MDHEN and SYDVKM. The CDR3 loop is CASSLERDIPYYSYEQYF. The CDR3 nucleotides read TGTGCCAGCAGTTTGGAACGCGACATCCCCTATTACTCCTACGAGCAGTACTTC. The whole variable domain, filled in from reference TRBV28 and TRBJ2-7, reads DVKVTQSSRYLVKRTGEKVFLECVQDMDHENMFWYRQDPGLGLRLIYFSYDVKMKEKGDIPEGYSVSREKKERFSLILESASTNQTSMYLCASSLERDIPYYSYEQYFGPGTRLTVT.

The chain links TRBV30 to TRBJ2-1, with 12 positions matching TRBD2. V lost 0 bases and J lost 8; bases outside the gene matches: 5. Germline lookup yields CDR1 GTSNPN and CDR2 SVGIG (reference sequence). The CDR3 runs to 15 residues. Here the CDR3 DNA reads TGTGCCTGGAGTGTACTAGCGGGAGGTGTGGATGAGCAGTTCTTC. Protein: CAWSVLAGGVDEQFF. Looking up the rest from reference TRBV30 and TRBJ2-1 gives the full variable domain: SQTIHQWPATLVQPVGSPLSLECTVEGTSNPNLYWYRQAAGRGLQLLFYSVGIGQISSEVPQNLSASRPQDRQFILSSKKLLLSDSGFYLCAWSVLAGGVDEQFFGPGTRLTVL.

The genes are TRBV7-2 and TRBJ2-1; D is perhaps TRBD1 or TRBD2 (5 bases each). Germline CDR1 SGHTA, CDR2 FQGNSA. V lost 5 bases and J 5 bases, leaving 16 bases between the germline ends. This CDR3 region has 15 residues. The CDR3 DNA is TGTGCCAGCAGCACTCTCGGTTTGGGGGACAATGAGCAGTTCTTC. It is translated as CASSTLGLGDNEQFF.

The chain joins TRBV30 to TRBJ2-7; D is uncertain. V lost 2 bases and J 2 bases, leaving 13 bases between the germline ends. The germline CDR1 and CDR2 sequences are GTSNPN and SVGIG (reference sequence). The CDR3 loop spans 14 amino acids. CDR3 region: CAWSPWQRPYEQYF. The CDR3 DNA is TGTGCCTGGAGTCCCTGGCAGCGACCCTACGAGCAGTACTTC.

V usage is TRBV9 and J usage is TRBJ2-7; D may match TRBD1 or TRBD2 (5 bases each). With 3 bases removed from V and 1 base from J, the gap between germline ends came to 17 bases. This CDR3 contains 16 residues. CDR1 and CDR2 from the germline V gene are SGDLS and YYNGEE. The CDR3 coding sequence is TGTGCCAGCAGCGCCAAAGACGGAGAGGGGTCCTACGAGCAGTACTTC. This translates into CASSAKDGEGSYEQYF.

The chain carries TRBV5-1 and TRBJ1-5; TRBD1 aligns across 7 bases. V lost 4 bases and J lost 3; bases outside the gene matches: 4. The CDR3 contains 14 residues. The germline gives CDR1 SGHRS, CDR2 YFSETQ. DNA for the CDR3: TGCGCCAGCAGCGCCGGGACAGCCAATCAGCCCCAGCATTTT. This sequence encodes CASSAGTANQPQHF.

The chain has TRBV4-1 and TRBJ1-1; possible D gene TRBD1, 5 bases. V shed 4 bases and J shed 2 bases, with 14 bases lying between them. Per the germline V gene, CDR1 is MGHRA and CDR2 is YSYEKL. The CDR3 loop spans 15 amino acids. The CDR3 here is CASSLTFRENTEAFF. CDR3 in DNA: TGCGCCAGCAGCCTAACCTTCAGGGAAAACACTGAAGCTTTCTTT.

This chain joins TRBV7-7 and TRBJ1-2; no clear D. Trimming removed 2 bases at V and 0 bases at J, with 10 bases between. The germline V gene encodes CDR1 SSHAT and CDR2 FNYEAQ (reference sequence). The CDR3 has 15 amino acids. The CDR3 here is CASSLPASPNYGYTF. CDR3 coding DNA: TGTGCCAGCAGCTTACCGGCCTCGCCTAACTATGGCTACACCTTC. The whole variable domain, remainder taken from reference TRBV7-7 and TRBJ1-2, is GAGVSQSPRYKVTKRGQDVTLRCDPISSHATLYWYQQALGQGPEFLTYFNYEAQPDKSGLPSDRFSAERPEGSISTLTIQRTEQRDSAMYRCASSLPASPNYGYTFGSGTRLTVV.

DNA for the CDR3: TGTGCCAGCAGCCAGACTAGCGGAGACTACAATGAGCAGTTCTTC. Its translation is CASSQTSGDYNEQFF. V is TRBV7-2 and J is TRBJ2-1; 9 bases match TRBD2. Trimming cost V 5 bases and J 3 bases; bases outside gene matches: 5. The germline V gene has CDR1 SGHTA and CDR2 FQGNSA. This CDR3 region has 15 residues.

The CDR3 sequence: CASSFPYRGLGGELFF. The CDR3 bases are TGCGCCAGCAGCTTTCCGTACAGGGGGCTAGGCGGGGAGCTGTTTTTT. The V gene is TRBV5-1, the J gene TRBJ2-2, with 9 bases fitting TRBD1. This CDR3 has 16 residues. Germline CDR1 and CDR2: SGHRS and YFSETQ. V shed 2 bases, J shed 7 bases, and the junction held 9 bases outside the gene matches.

The chain uses TRBV19 and TRBJ1-4, with unresolved D. Germline lookup yields CDR1 LNHDA and CDR2 SQIVND (reference sequence). The CDR3 runs to 15 residues. Trimming shortened V by 3 bases and J by 2 bases, and 10 bases separated the two germline ends. CDR3 amino acids: CASSIWGSTNEKLFF. Here the CDR3 DNA reads TGTGCCAGTAGTATCTGGGGATCGACTAATGAAAAACTGTTTTTT.

The chain carries TRBV7-9 and TRBJ1-5, with D maybe TRBD1 (6 bases). Looked up from germline, CDR1 is SEHNR and CDR2 is FQNEAQ (reference sequence). Trimming shortened V by 3 bases and J by 6 bases, and 21 bases separated the two germline ends. This CDR3 is built from 17 residues. The DNA for the CDR3 is TGTGCCAGCAGCTTTTTCACCCTCAGGGGAGAGAGTCAGCCCCAGCATTTT. This sequence encodes CASSFFTLRGESQPQHF.

The chain combines TRBV7-6 with TRBJ2-6; D unclear. The CDR3 loop spans 15 amino acids. Germline CDR1 is SGHVS and CDR2 is FNYEAQ. V lost 2 bases and J 0 bases, leaving 5 bases between the germline ends. The CDR3 sequence is CASSLYLSGANVLTF. The CDR3 DNA follows: TGTGCCAGCAGCTTATATCTCTCTGGGGCCAACGTCCTGACTTTC.

The chain is built from TRBV6-4 and TRBJ2-1, with D tentatively TRBD2 (6 bases). Germline CDR1 and CDR2: MRHNA and SNTAGT. The CDR3 contains 13 residues. V gave up 2 bases and J gave up 5 bases, with 7 bases separating them. The chain's CDR3 is CASSDGRHNEQFF. For the CDR3, the DNA is TGTGCCAGCAGTGACGGGAGGCACAATGAGCAGTTCTTC.

This clone was counted once. V and J are TRBV6-5 and TRBJ2-5, with 9 bases aligning to TRBD1. Germline loops: CDR1 MNHEY, CDR2 SVGAGI. The V and J ends lost 8 bases and 6 bases, in that order; junction bases with no gene match: 7. The length of the CDR3 is 13 residues. The CDR3 region is CASERTGAKTQYF. The CDR3 DNA reads as TGTGCCAGCGAGCGGACAGGGGCGAAGACCCAGTACTTC.

The rearrangement uses TRBV15 and TRBJ2-1, with 7 nucleotides matching TRBD2. Germline V gene data show CDR1 as LNHNV and CDR2 as YYDKDF (reference sequence). Trimming cost V 1 base and J 6 bases; bases outside gene matches: 6. The CDR3 covers 15 residues. The DNA of the CDR3 is TGTGCCACCAGCAGAGCGGGGGAGGGCCGCAATGAGCAGTTCTTC. This translates into CATSRAGEGRNEQFF.

This clone came up a few times. The CDR3 nucleotides read TGTGCCAGAAGCTTGGAGGTGAGCGGGAGAACCGACAATGAGCAGTTCTTC. It translates to CARSLEVSGRTDNEQFF. V is TRBV5-3 and J is TRBJ2-1; 8 bases are a match to TRBD2. TRBV5-3 is flagged as an ORF with uncertain function. V shed 0 bases and J 5 bases; nucleotides not matched to a gene: 10. There are 17 residues in the CDR3.

V usage is TRBV30 and J usage is TRBJ2-5; TRBD2 matches 9 bases. CDR1 is GTSNPN, CDR2 SVGIG, per germline (reference sequence). J gave up 6 bases and V 2 bases, and 1 base lay outside the gene matches. CDR3 length: 12 residues. The CDR3 region has the DNA TGTGCCTGGAGTACTAGCGGGCAGACCCAGTACTTC. Protein: CAWSTSGQTQYF.

This clone was counted between two and nine times. The V gene is TRBV4-1, the J gene TRBJ2-7; 11 nucleotides agree with TRBD2. V was clipped by 2 bases and J by 2 bases; unmatched bases: 2. Germline-derived CDR1 and CDR2 are MGHRA and YSYEKL. CDR3 size: 15 residues. This CDR3 reads CASSQRLAGTYEQYF. The CDR3 coding sequence is TGCGCCAGCAGCCAACGACTAGCGGGGACCTACGAGCAGTACTTC.

This chain uses TRBV15 with TRBJ1-2; D call uncertain. CDR3 length: 15 residues. Germline V gene lookup returns CDR1 LNHNV and CDR2 YYDKDF (reference sequence). The V end was cut by 0 bases, the J end by 2 bases, with 10 bases between. The CDR3: CATSRDRAGNYGYTF. In nucleotides, the CDR3 is TGTGCCACCAGCAGAGATAGGGCAGGCAACTATGGCTACACCTTC.

Turning to this clone: This likely came from a read error, as a far larger clone is one base away. This chain connects TRBV2 to TRBJ1-5; the match to TRBD1 covers 8 bases. The CDR3 has 14 residues. Trimming took 11 bases from V and 9 from J; bases not matched to a gene: 15. CDR1 and CDR2 from the germline V gene are SNHLY and FYNNEI. The CDR3, as DNA: TGTGCCGGCGGCGGACAGGGTGCGTCTGGGCCCCAGCATTTT. This codes for CAGGGQGASGPQHF.

J is TRBJ2-1 and V is TRBV27; a possible D gene is TRBD2 (6 bases). V was shortened by 8 bases and J by 0 bases, with 11 bases between the two germline ends. The length of the CDR3 is 14 residues. The germline V gene encodes CDR1 MNHEY and CDR2 SMNVEV (reference sequence). This CDR3 is CASRIGGSYNEQFF. CDR3 sequence (DNA): TGTGCCAGCCGAATCGGGGGCTCCTACAATGAGCAGTTCTTC.

The CDR3 spells CSVVHSGGTYEQYF. The CDR3 DNA sequence: TGCAGCGTTGTCCATAGCGGAGGTACCTACGAGCAGTACTTC. The chain couples TRBV29-1 to TRBJ2-7; D is possibly TRBD2 (6 bases). V shed 4 bases and J shed 2 bases, with 15 bases lying between them. The CDR3 consists of 14 residues. CDR1 is SQVTM, CDR2 ANQGSEA, per germline.

The chain links TRBV7-2 to TRBJ2-5; TRBD2 matches at 7 bases. V lost 2 bases and J lost 3; bases outside the gene matches: 3. CDR3 length: 14 residues. CDR1 and CDR2 (germline): SGHTA, FQGNSA. The CDR3 nucleotides are TGTGCCAGCAGCTTAAATCTAGCGGAAGAGACCCAGTACTTC. It codes for CASSLNLAEETQYF.

This clone was picked up one time. Other DNA sequences in this specimen translate into the identical CDR3. V gene TRBV27 combines with J gene TRBJ2-6, with D unclear. V was shortened by 9 bases and J by 1 base, with 16 bases between the two germline ends. The V gene's germline CDR1 is MNHEY and CDR2 SMNVEV (reference sequence). The CDR3 runs to 16 residues. The CDR3 protein is CASSPAAASGANVLTF. In DNA form, the CDR3 reads TGTGCCAGTAGTCCTGCTGCAGCTTCTGGGGCCAACGTCCTGACTTTC.

The gene calls are TRBV4-1 and TRBJ2-3, with D possibly called TRBD1 or TRBD2 (5 bases each). V was shortened by 6 bases and J by 6 bases, with 25 bases between the two germline ends. The germline gives CDR1 MGHRA, CDR2 YSYEKL. This CDR3 spans 17 amino acids. In DNA form, the CDR3 reads TGCGCCAGCAGTCGCGCCGACTCAGGGATACGCGGGGATACGCAGTATTTT. It encodes CASSRADSGIRGDTQYF.

The rearrangement links TRBV6-6 to TRBJ1-5; 7 bases are shared with TRBD1. The V gene's germline CDR1 is MNHNY and CDR2 SVGAGI (reference sequence). Trimming took 0 bases from V and 1 from J; bases not matched to a gene: 3. This CDR3 is built from 16 residues. The CDR3 protein is CASSYSRDSSNQPQHF. For the CDR3, the DNA is TGTGCCAGCAGTTACTCCCGGGACAGCAGCAATCAGCCCCAGCATTTT.

CDR3 in DNA: TGTGCAAGTCGCTCCCTCGGGACTAGCGGGATGACTTACGAGCAGTACTTC. Amino acid sequence: CASRSLGTSGMTYEQYF. The gene calls are TRBV12-2 and TRBJ2-7; TRBD2, the table's D call, was not compared with the DNA. TRBV12-2 is a listed pseudogene. CDR3 length equals 17 residues.